Following are 19 T cell receptor beta chains from one sample sequenced in a study of vaccination and CD4 T cells after COVID-19. As for treatment: roughly 11-day PBMC culture with coronavirus spike peptide pools or control peptides (ViraFEST assay). These TCRs are of unknown antigen specificity. Researchers used the Oncomine TCR Beta short-read assay to sequence DNA from cultured CD4+ T cells. MiXCR, applied by TCRdb to the PCR reads, yields one record per CDR3 protein. The table records about 16,000 distinct CDR3 sequences, around 61% of them present only once. The sample comprised CD4+ T cells from blood, cultured in vitro. Receptors originate from a human donor who had recovered from COVID-19.

This clonotype was recorded a few times. The chain combines TRBV20-1 with TRBJ2-7; 13 bases match TRBD2. The J segment lost 3 bases and the V segment lost 5 bases, leaving 4 bases of the junction unmatched. This CDR3 has 14 amino acids. From germline, CDR1 is DFQATT and CDR2 SNEGSKA (reference sequence). CDR3 loop: CSAPRTSGSYEQYF. The CDR3 region has the DNA TGCAGTGCTCCACGGACTAGCGGGAGCTACGAGCAGTACTTC.

This clonotype was seen a handful of times. V is TRBV30 and J is TRBJ2-1, with 11 bases matching TRBD2. After removal of 1 base from V and 8 bases from J, the junction contained 10 bases not matched to a gene. This CDR3 contains 16 residues. Germline V lookup: CDR1 GTSNPN, CDR2 SVGIG (reference sequence). The CDR3 loop is CAWSEGTSGVIDEQFF. The CDR3 region has the DNA TGTGCCTGGAGTGAGGGGACTAGCGGCGTCATTGATGAGCAGTTCTTC.

This clonotype has only one observation. This chain connects TRBV12-3 or TRBV12-4 to TRBJ1-1; D gene uncertain. CDR3 length: 12 amino acids. V lost 6 bases and J lost 6, with 11 bases in between. The CDR3 sequence is CASSPVVPEAFF. In nucleotides, the CDR3 is TGTGCCAGCAGCCCCGTGGTCCCTGAAGCTTTCTTT.

The V call is TRBV29-1, the J call TRBJ2-5; D is unresolved. CDR3 size: 13 residues. V was pared by 4 bases and J by 6 bases, with 15 bases between. In germline, CDR1 is SQVTM, CDR2 ANQGSEA. CDR3 nucleotide sequence: TGCAGCGTTGGGACCACAAACAGCCAGACCCAGTACTTC. Protein product: CSVGTTNSQTQYF.

This clonotype is a singleton in its sample. The junction departs from the called germline gene at one end, perhaps through a read error. The rearrangement joins TRBV20-1 to TRBJ1-1, with D hard to call. Germline CDR1 reads DFQATT; CDR2 reads SNEGSKA (reference sequence). The length of the CDR3 is 12 residues. CDR3: CGARDGGTEAFF. The CDR3 bases are TGCGGTGCTAGAGATGGCGGGACTGAAGCTTTCTTT.

The chain has TRBV28 and TRBJ2-3; maybe TRBD1 (5 bases). V dropped 8 bases and J dropped 2 bases, with 14 bases sitting between them. From germline, CDR1 is MDHEN and CDR2 SYDVKM. The CDR3 loop spans 14 amino acids. The CDR3 loop is CASSGPRHTDTQYF. For the CDR3, the DNA is TGTGCCAGCTCAGGGCCGCGCCACACAGATACGCAGTATTTT.

This chain connects TRBV7-3 to TRBJ2-2; a possible D gene is TRBD1 (5 bases). The V gene's germline CDR1 is SGHTA and CDR2 FQGTGA. CDR3 length: 14 amino acids. V was shortened by 2 bases and J by 4 bases, with 8 bases between the two germline ends. CDR3 bases: TGTGCCAGCAGCTTATGGCAGGGCACCGGGGAGCTGTTTTTT. This gives the protein CASSLWQGTGELFF.

This chain joins TRBV25-1 and TRBJ2-7; perhaps TRBD2 as D (6 bases). V was cut by 1 base and J by 3 bases, with 13 bases left in between. The CDR3 length is 15 residues. The germline V gene encodes CDR1 MGHDK and CDR2 SYGVNS. CDR3 loop: CASSEWGSGSYEQYF. Here the CDR3 DNA reads TGTGCCAGCAGTGAATGGGGTAGCGGTAGCTACGAGCAGTACTTC.

The chain links TRBV27 to TRBJ2-7; maybe TRBD2 (5 bases). V lost 2 bases, J lost 5 bases, and 16 bases lay in between. The CDR3 length is 15 residues. Germline values: CDR1 MNHEY, CDR2 SMNVEV (reference sequence). The CDR3 region has the DNA TGTGCCAGCAGTTTACTCCCCCGGGGTCAGGACGAGCAGTACTTC. Translation gives CASSLLPRGQDEQYF.

In regard to this clonotype: The junction departs from the called germline gene at one end, perhaps through a read error. This chain links TRBV6-2 or TRBV6-3 with TRBJ1-2; D might be TRBD1 (5 bases). CDR1 and CDR2 (germline): MNHEY, SVGEGT. The CDR3 is 14 amino acids. The CDR3 DNA reads as TGTGCCAGCAGTTCCGGGGGTACTAACTATGACTACACCTTC. It is translated as CASSSGGTNYDYTF.

The chain combines TRBV20-1 with TRBJ2-1; 10 nucleotides match TRBD2. V gave up 0 bases and J gave up 2 bases; unmatched junction bases: 1. The CDR3 totals 15 residues. Germline values: CDR1 DFQATT, CDR2 SNEGSKA (reference sequence). CDR3 nucleotides: TGCAGTGCTAGAGAGGGGACTAGCGCCTACAATGAGCAGTTCTTC. The encoded protein is CSAREGTSAYNEQFF.

V and J are TRBV27 and TRBJ1-2; D is perhaps TRBD1 (6 bases). The CDR3 contains 13 residues. Trimming removed 5 bases from V and 7 bases from J, with 14 bases in between. The germline CDR1 and CDR2 sequences are MNHEY and SMNVEV (reference sequence). CDR3 sequence reads: CASSPFRGGGYTF. The CDR3 nucleotides read TGTGCCAGCAGTCCTTTTAGGGGGGGTGGCTACACCTTC.

This clonotype appeared a few times. This chain links TRBV27 with TRBJ1-2; TRBD1 aligns across 7 bases. Germline CDR1 MNHEY, CDR2 SMNVEV (reference sequence). V shed 6 bases and J 4 bases; nucleotides not matched to a gene: 8. The length of the CDR3 is 14 residues. The CDR3 loop reads CASSSGQKFYGYTF. CDR3 nucleotide sequence: TGTGCCAGCAGCTCGGGACAGAAATTCTATGGCTACACCTTC.

This clonotype was recorded only once. This chain joins TRBV28 and TRBJ2-5, with D perhaps being TRBD1 or TRBD2 (5 bases each). Trimming removed 9 bases from V and 8 bases from J, with 22 bases in between. Germline V gives CDR1 MDHEN, CDR2 SYDVKM. The CDR3 loop spans 14 amino acids. CDR3 loop: CASATPGTPVTQYF. In nucleotides, the CDR3 is TGTGCCAGTGCTACCCCCGGGACCCCCGTTACCCAGTACTTC.

This clonotype came up a few times. The chain combines TRBV20-1 with TRBJ1-3, with D unclear. There are 15 residues in the CDR3. Germline loops: CDR1 DFQATT, CDR2 SNEGSKA (reference sequence). The ends were cut back, 5 bases at V and 4 bases at J, with 18 bases in the middle. The CDR3 sequence: CSAHGRGNTGNTIYF. CDR3 DNA: TGCAGTGCTCATGGGAGAGGGAATACGGGAAACACCATATATTTT.

The chain joins TRBV29-1 to TRBJ2-3; possible D gene TRBD2, 5 bases. Germline V lookup: CDR1 SQVTM, CDR2 ANQGSEA. This CDR3 has 13 amino acids. V was pared by 4 bases and J by 0 bases, with 8 bases between. The CDR3 sequence: CSVGPGSTDTQYF. CDR3 sequence (DNA): TGCAGCGTTGGACCGGGGAGCACAGATACGCAGTATTTT.

The V and J genes are TRBV5-1 and TRBJ2-3, with 11 bases that match TRBD2. The CDR3 is made up of 16 amino acids. Trimming cost V 6 bases and J 2 bases; bases outside gene matches: 8. CDR1 and CDR2 (germline): SGHRS, YFSETQ. Here the CDR3 reads CASNQGLAGITDTQYF. The CDR3 DNA follows: TGCGCCAGCAACCAAGGACTAGCGGGCATCACAGATACGCAGTATTTT.

The chain joins TRBV7-9 to TRBJ1-1; no definite D call. V was cut by 0 bases and J by 1 base, with 3 bases left in between. In germline, CDR1 is SEHNR, CDR2 FQNEAQ (reference sequence). The CDR3 loop spans 13 amino acids. In nucleotides, the CDR3 is TGTGCCAGCAGCTTAGCGGGGAACACTGAAGCTTTCTTT. This sequence encodes CASSLAGNTEAFF.

This clonotype was seen a handful of times. The chain links TRBV19 to TRBJ1-5; 7 nucleotides line up with TRBD1. CDR3 length: 18 residues. Germline assignment: CDR1 LNHDA and CDR2 SQIVND (reference sequence). V shed 4 bases, J shed 10 bases, and the junction held 22 bases outside the gene matches. The CDR3 is CASSTPQGQRLSSGPQHF. DNA of the CDR3: TGTGCCAGTAGTACCCCGCAGGGACAGCGCCTTTCGAGTGGACCCCAGCATTTT. Complete variable domain (other parts from reference TRBV19 and TRBJ1-5): DGGITQSPKYLFRKEGQNVTLSCEQNLNHDAMYWYRQDPGQGLRLIYYSQIVNDFQKGDIAEGYSVSREKKESFPLTVTSAQKNPTAFYLCASSTPQGQRLSSGPQHFGDGTRLSIL.